Listed below are T cell receptor beta chains from one sample, sequenced in a study of spatial heterogeneity in lung cancer. TCRdb fed the 5' RACE reads into MiXCR, producing one record per CDR3 protein. Here the sample spans about 10,000 distinct CDR3 sequences, 10% to 15% being singletons. The sequencing here drew on lung tumor tissue, taken at surgery. The receptors come from a female donor with early-stage non-small cell lung cancer. The CDR3 runs from the conserved cysteine through the conserved F or W. The D gene is left open where the match is weak. Size is stated for part of the rows, as once, few or many counts, or as a class when the clone is expanded.

abundance: -; v_gene: TRBV3-1; d_gene: -; j_gene: TRBJ2-1; len: 12; CDR3aa: CASSQVYNEQFF; CDR3nt: TGTGCCAGCAGCCAAGTCTACAATGAGCAGTTCTTC
abundance: medium-sized; v_gene: TRBV7-9; d_gene: TRBD2; j_gene: TRBJ2-5; len: 16; CDR3aa: CASSLLERGGSETQYF; CDR3nt: TGTGCCAGCAGCTTATTAGAGCGGGGGGGTTCAGAGACCCAGTACTTC
abundance: few; v_gene: TRBV7-2; d_gene: -; j_gene: TRBJ2-7; len: 15; CDR3aa: CASSLGGATGYEQYF; CDR3nt: TGTGCCAGCAGCTTAGGAGGTGCTACGGGATACGAGCAGTACTTC
abundance: many; v_gene: TRBV4-1; d_gene: -; j_gene: TRBJ2-5; len: 16; CDR3aa: CASSQDQLGLQETQYF; CDR3nt: TGCGCCAGCAGCCAAGATCAGCTAGGGCTCCAAGAGACCCAGTACTTC
abundance: few; v_gene: TRBV27; d_gene: TRBD2; j_gene: TRBJ2-1; len: 17; CDR3aa: CASSHLAGGPGDNEQFF; CDR3nt: TGTGCCAGCAGTCACCTTGCGGGGGGGCCTGGGGACAATGAGCAGTTCTTC
abundance: -; v_gene: TRBV6-5; d_gene: -; j_gene: TRBJ2-2; len: 13; CDR3aa: CASRTTNTGELFF; CDR3nt: TGTGCCAGCAGGACTACTAACACCGGGGAGCTGTTTTTT
abundance: many; v_gene: TRBV6-1; d_gene: TRBD2; j_gene: TRBJ2-7; len: 16; CDR3aa: CASILTSGTVTYEQYF; CDR3nt: TGTGCCAGCATTCTCACTAGCGGGACGGTAACCTACGAGCAGTACTTC
abundance: many; v_gene: TRBV5-1; d_gene: -; j_gene: TRBJ2-3; len: 13; CDR3aa: CASSLTGTDTQYF; CDR3nt: TGCGCCAGCAGCTTGACAGGGACAGATACGCAGTATTTT
abundance: many; v_gene: TRBV4-3; d_gene: -; j_gene: TRBJ2-1; len: 13; CDR3aa: CASSQDPGVEQFF; CDR3nt: TGCGCCAGCAGCCAAGATCCGGGGGTTGAGCAGTTCTTC
abundance: -; v_gene: TRBV7-7; d_gene: TRBD2; j_gene: TRBJ2-5; len: 15; CDR3aa: CASSLGTGGQETQYF; CDR3nt: TGTGCTAGCAGCTTGGGAACGGGAGGGCAAGAGACCCAGTACTTC
abundance: many; v_gene: TRBV5-1; d_gene: -; j_gene: TRBJ2-1; len: 12; CDR3aa: CASSLEGGLQFF; CDR3nt: TGCGCCAGCAGCTTGGAGGGCGGCTTGCAGTTCTTC
abundance: many; v_gene: TRBV11-3; d_gene: -; j_gene: TRBJ2-3; len: 17; CDR3aa: CASSLGAGRSSTDTQYF; CDR3nt: TGTGCCAGCAGCTTGGGGGCGGGACGCTCAAGCACAGATACGCAGTATTTT
abundance: many; v_gene: TRBV5-1; d_gene: TRBD1; j_gene: TRBJ2-5; len: 14; CDR3aa: CASSSGQPQETQYF; CDR3nt: TGCGCCAGCAGCTCGGGACAGCCCCAAGAGACCCAGTACTTC
abundance: medium-sized; v_gene: TRBV6-1; d_gene: TRBD1; j_gene: TRBJ1-5; len: 13; CDR3aa: CASSAQGGQPQHF; CDR3nt: TGTGCCAGCAGCGCCCAGGGGGGGCAGCCCCAGCATTTT
abundance: medium-sized; v_gene: TRBV20-1; d_gene: -; j_gene: TRBJ2-3; len: 15; CDR3aa: CSAARGSHSTDTQYF; CDR3nt: TGCAGTGCCGCGAGGGGGTCCCATAGCACAGATACGCAGTATTTT
abundance: few; v_gene: TRBV6-5; d_gene: -; j_gene: TRBJ1-2; len: 16; CDR3aa: CASSYWGGSDDYGYTF; CDR3nt: TGTGCCAGCAGTTACTGGGGGGGATCGGACGACTATGGCTACACCTTC
abundance: many; v_gene: TRBV2; d_gene: -; j_gene: TRBJ2-5; len: 14; CDR3aa: CALRRSAGQETQYF; CDR3nt: TGTGCCCTAAGAAGGTCAGCGGGCCAAGAGACCCAGTACTTC
abundance: many; v_gene: TRBV7-9; d_gene: -; j_gene: TRBJ2-2; len: 15; CDR3aa: CASSLTGPNTGELFF; CDR3nt: TGTGCCAGCAGCTTAACAGGGCCGAACACCGGGGAGCTGTTTTTT
abundance: medium-sized; v_gene: TRBV5-1; d_gene: TRBD2; j_gene: TRBJ2-1; len: 16; CDR3aa: CASSLGGLAGANEQFF; CDR3nt: TGCGCCAGCAGCTTGGGGGGACTAGCGGGAGCCAATGAGCAGTTCTTC
abundance: medium-sized; v_gene: TRBV4-1; d_gene: -; j_gene: TRBJ2-3; len: 15; CDR3aa: CASSQDMGYGDTQYF; CDR3nt: TGCGCCAGCAGCCAAGATATGGGGTATGGAGATACGCAGTATTTT
abundance: -; v_gene: TRBV28; d_gene: -; j_gene: TRBJ2-7; len: 15; CDR3aa: CASTPTKSYDYEQYF; CDR3nt: TGTGCCAGCACTCCGACTAAATCATACGACTACGAGCAGTACTTC
abundance: few; v_gene: TRBV3-1; d_gene: TRBD2; j_gene: TRBJ2-5; len: 15; CDR3aa: CASSPLLANQETQYF; CDR3nt: TGTGCCAGCAGTCCCTTACTAGCGAACCAAGAGACCCAGTACTTC
abundance: few; v_gene: TRBV6-2/TRBV6-3; d_gene: -; j_gene: TRBJ2-2; len: 14; CDR3aa: CASNRQRRTGELFF; CDR3nt: TGTGCCAGCAACCGACAGCGTCGCACCGGGGAGCTGTTTTTT
abundance: -; v_gene: TRBV11-2; d_gene: -; j_gene: TRBJ2-2; len: 18; CDR3aa: CASSLPLRDTTNTGELFF; CDR3nt: TGTGCCAGCAGCCTCCCACTCCGGGACACTACGAACACCGGGGAGCTGTTTTTT
abundance: many; v_gene: TRBV19; d_gene: TRBD1; j_gene: TRBJ1-5; len: 16; CDR3aa: CASSPSDRGANQPQHF; CDR3nt: TGTGCCAGTAGTCCATCTGACAGGGGGGCAAATCAGCCCCAGCATTTT
abundance: -; v_gene: TRBV7-2; d_gene: TRBD1; j_gene: TRBJ1-3; len: 18; CDR3aa: CASSSPPGTGGSGNTIYF; CDR3nt: TGTGCCAGCAGCTCACCCCCCGGGACAGGGGGCTCTGGAAACACCATATATTTT